One and the same sample provided the 16 T cell receptor beta chains below, sequenced in a study of T cell changes during pregnancy in multiple sclerosis. Repertoires were generated with immunoSEQ multiplex PCR, while TCRdb's copy carries only in-frame clones and drops some. The sample lists 90,000 to 100,000 clones, roughly 90% seen once, with roughly 1.4% in the top ten. The input for sequencing was peripheral blood, taken in the first trimester of pregnancy. All receptors come from a female donor with multiple sclerosis, enrolled in a pregnancy study.

The chain links TRBV6-5 to TRBJ2-7, with 9 bases aligning to TRBD1. Germline V gives CDR1 MNHEY, CDR2 SVGAGI. J lost 2 bases, V lost 1 base, and 0 bases had no gene match. The CDR3 totals 14 residues. The CDR3 DNA reads as TGTGCCAGCAGTTACTGGGACAGGGCCTACGAGCAGTACTTC. This sequence encodes CASSYWDRAYEQYF.

CDR3 sequence: CASSLTGEAHNEQFF. The CDR3, as DNA: TGTGCCAGCAGCCTGACAGGGGAAGCACACAATGAGCAGTTCTTC. The chain uses TRBV28 and TRBJ2-1, with 8 bases identical to TRBD1. This CDR3 is 15 amino acids long. The V and J ends lost 6 bases and 5 bases, in that order; junction bases with no gene match: 9. Germline V lookup: CDR1 MDHEN, CDR2 SYDVKM.

The rearrangement uses TRBV11-2 and TRBJ1-1; D may be TRBD1 (5 bases). Trimming left V 1 base short and J 3 bases short, with 6 bases between. Germline CDR1 reads SGHAT; CDR2 reads FQNNGV. The CDR3 extends over 13 amino acids. The CDR3 here is CASSLARDTEAFF. The CDR3 nucleotides are TGTGCCAGCAGCTTAGCCAGGGACACTGAAGCTTTCTTT. The whole variable domain, filled in from reference TRBV11-2 and TRBJ1-1, reads EAGVAQSPRYKIIEKRQSVAFWCNPISGHATLYWYQQILGQGPKLLIQFQNNGVVDDSQLPKDRFSAERLKGVDSTLKIQPAKLEDSAVYLCASSLARDTEAFFGQGTRLTVV.

CDR3 bases: TGTGCCTGGAGTGTGACAGTCTATGGCTACACCTTC. Residues: CAWSVTVYGYTF. This rearrangement joins TRBV30 to TRBJ1-2, with D possibly matching TRBD1 (5 bases). Germline assignment: CDR1 GTSNPN and CDR2 SVGIG (reference sequence). This CDR3 comprises 12 residues. With 0 bases removed from V and 4 bases from J, the gap between germline ends came to 6 bases.

This rearrangement joins TRBV6-1 to TRBJ1-1; the D is unclear. The V and J ends lost 2 bases and 0 bases respectively, with 7 bases between them. The CDR3 length is 14 residues. Looked up from germline, CDR1 is MNHNS and CDR2 is SASEGT. CDR3 sequence (DNA): TGTGCCAGCAGTGAAAGACTCATGAACACTGAAGCTTTCTTT. Translating gives CASSERLMNTEAFF.

The CDR3 region has the DNA TGTGCCAGTACCCCAGACAGGGGATCCTACAATGAGCAGTTCTTC. Its translation: CASTPDRGSYNEQFF. This chain joins TRBV19 and TRBJ2-1, with TRBD1 matching over 8 bases. The V and J ends lost 7 bases and 1 base, in that order; junction bases with no gene match: 6. Germline V gene data show CDR1 as LNHDA and CDR2 as SQIVND (reference sequence). The CDR3 runs to 15 residues.

This chain connects TRBV30 to TRBJ1-2; no reliable D call. The CDR3 sequence is 11 residues long. The V gene's germline CDR1 is GTSNPN and CDR2 SVGIG (reference sequence). V lost 8 bases and J 7 bases, leaving 14 bases between the germline ends. DNA for the CDR3: TGTGCCACCCCGGGAATAAGTGGCTACACCTTC. It yields the protein CATPGISGYTF.

The genes are TRBV19 and TRBJ1-3; D is ambiguous. The CDR3 loop spans 15 amino acids. Per the germline V gene, CDR1 is LNHDA and CDR2 is SQIVND (reference sequence). Trimming shortened V by 3 bases and J by 3 bases, and 12 bases separated the two germline ends. The CDR3 loop is CASSMVRSGGNTIYF. The CDR3 bases are TGTGCCAGTAGTATGGTTCGGTCGGGTGGAAACACCATATATTTT.

This rearrangement joins TRBV5-1 to TRBJ2-5; 8 bases line up with TRBD1. Per the germline V gene, CDR1 is SGHRS and CDR2 is YFSETQ. There are 15 residues in the CDR3. J lost 5 bases, V lost 0 bases, and 6 bases had no gene match. The CDR3 is CASSLGPGGAETQYF. The CDR3 nucleotides are TGCGCCAGCAGCTTGGGGCCAGGGGGCGCGGAGACCCAGTACTTC.

The rearrangement uses TRBV10-1 and TRBJ2-7, with 7 bases that match TRBD1. The CDR3 contains 15 residues. V lost 0 bases, J lost 2 bases, and 4 bases stayed unmatched. The germline V gene has CDR1 WNHNN and CDR2 SYGVQD (reference sequence). The CDR3 DNA sequence: TGCGCCAGCAGTGAGTCCGGGACAGCAACCTACGAGCAGTACTTC. This translates into CASSESGTATYEQYF.

This chain joins TRBV7-2 and TRBJ1-2, with unresolved D. V was shortened by 0 bases and J by 3 bases, with 8 bases between the two germline ends. Per germline, CDR1 SGHTA and CDR2 FQGNSA. The CDR3 contains 14 residues. The CDR3 here is CASSLALADYGYTF. DNA for the CDR3: TGTGCCAGCAGCTTAGCGCTGGCAGACTATGGCTACACCTTC.

The chain is built from TRBV5-1 and TRBJ2-1, with 9 bases lining up with TRBD2. The CDR3 has 14 residues. The germline V gene has CDR1 SGHRS and CDR2 YFSETQ. V dropped 7 bases and J dropped 1; count of bases not matched to a gene: 3. The CDR3 sequence is CASWSGRSYNEQFF. Here the CDR3 DNA reads TGCGCCAGCTGGAGCGGGAGGTCCTACAATGAGCAGTTCTTC.

The chain links TRBV13 to TRBJ2-7, with 8 bases matching TRBD1. CDR3 size: 14 residues. Germline V gives CDR1 PRHDT, CDR2 FYEKMQ (reference sequence). The ends lost 4 bases at V and 6 bases at J; junction bases unmatched: 8. The CDR3 region has the DNA TGTGCCAGCAGCTGGGGGCGGACAGGGAGCGAGCAGTACTTC. Its translation: CASSWGRTGSEQYF.

The V call is TRBV6-6, the J call TRBJ1-1; D call uncertain. Trimming stripped 2 bases from V and 4 bases from J, with 14 bases between. Germline V gene lookup returns CDR1 MNHNY and CDR2 SVGAGI (reference sequence). The CDR3 contains 15 residues. The CDR3 loop reads CASSYRRGSATEAFF. For the CDR3, the DNA is TGTGCCAGCAGTTACAGGCGGGGATCGGCCACTGAAGCTTTCTTT.

The chain recombines TRBV5-1 with TRBJ2-5; the D is unclear. Germline V gene data show CDR1 as SGHRS and CDR2 as YFSETQ. V was shortened by 2 bases and J by 2 bases, with 10 bases between the two germline ends. This CDR3 is 14 amino acids long. This CDR3 is CASSFRGEQETQYF. In DNA, the CDR3 is TGCGCCAGCAGCTTCCGCGGAGAGCAAGAGACCCAGTACTTC.

This clone showed up many times. CDR3 in DNA: TGTGCCAGCAGCGGACAACAGGGGGCGGGCACTGAAGCTTTCTTT. This encodes CASSGQQGAGTEAFF. The gene calls are TRBV9 and TRBJ1-1; 9 nucleotides match TRBD1. Trimming cost V 3 bases and J 4 bases; bases outside gene matches: 7. The CDR3 totals 15 residues. Germline V CDR1 and CDR2: SGDLS, YYNGEE.